This T cell receptor (beta chain) derives from a study of blood T cell repertoires in COVID-19. Across the whole study: The origin of the acute and convalescent COVID-19 samples was the United States, Italy and Spain.

In the original workflow: The authors estimated nucleated cell counts from reference gene primer amplification. The protocol was immunoSEQ multiplex PCR, while the TCRdb copy is restricted to in-frame clones and leaves out a portion. Clonal size and the V and J genes are those of that table, whereas D and trimming came from the DNA. The table has about 250,000 clones, around four fifths seen once; the top ten hold roughly 8.7%. Germline V gene data show CDR1 as MRHNA and CDR2 as SNTAGT. V gave up 6 bases and J gave up 4 bases; unmatched junction bases: 8. There are 14 residues in the CDR3. The source of this sequence is a man aged 35-49 years with active or convalescent COVID-19. The sequencing sample was made of peripheral blood. The V gene is TRBV6-4, the J gene TRBJ1-1; 7 bases match TRBD1. CDR3 amino acids: CASRPGGLSTEAFF. CDR3 in DNA: TGTGCCAGCAGACCAGGGGGGCTTAGCACTGAAGCTTTCTTT.